The 10 T cell receptor beta chains presented below share a single source sample, sequenced in a study of T cell responses to AZD1222 COVID-19 vaccine. The table came from immunoSEQ multiplex PCR; TCRdb's copy has only in-frame clones and leaves some out. The repertoire holds under 200,000 clones, more than 75% seen once, with about 24% in the top ten. The starting material was peripheral blood, obtained 28 days after the second AZD1222 dose. These receptors all stem from an adult who received the AZD1222 COVID-19 vaccine.

The chain couples TRBV4-3 to TRBJ2-2; perhaps TRBD2 as D (5 bases). The germline V gene has CDR1 LGHNA and CDR2 YSLEER. Trimming pared 5 bases from V and 4 bases from J, leaving 8 bases between. CDR3 length: 13 residues. This CDR3 reads CASSYRGTGELFF. CDR3 DNA: TGCGCCAGCAGCTACCGGGGCACCGGGGAGCTGTTTTTT.

This clone was observed a single time. V is TRBV28 and J is TRBJ1-2; TRBD1 agrees at 7 bases. The V and J ends lost 8 bases and 4 bases, in that order; junction bases with no gene match: 10. Looked up from germline, CDR1 is MDHEN and CDR2 is SYDVKM. The length of the CDR3 is 14 residues. CDR3 coding DNA: TGTGCCAGCTCCCCCGGGACAGCTCCCTATGGCTACACCTTC. Its protein product is CASSPGTAPYGYTF.

This clone was observed once. The V gene is TRBV5-8, the J gene TRBJ2-1, with no clear D. Trimming cost V 6 bases and J 0 bases, with 10 bases left between them. The CDR3 is made up of 14 amino acids. Germline V gene sequence: CDR1 SGHTS, CDR2 YDEGEE. The CDR3 loop is CASKEQSSYNEQFF. CDR3 sequence (DNA): TGTGCCAGCAAGGAACAGAGCTCCTACAATGAGCAGTTCTTC. Full variable domain (remainder filled in from reference TRBV5-8 and TRBJ2-1): EAGVTQSPTHLIKTRGQQATLRCSPISGHTSVYWYQQALGLGLQFLLWYDEGEERNRGNFPPRFSGRQFPNYSSELNVNALELEDSALYLCASKEQSSYNEQFFGPGTRLTVL.

This chain connects TRBV2 to TRBJ2-2; the D gene is possibly TRBD2 (6 bases). Looked up from germline, CDR1 is SNHLY and CDR2 is FYNNEI. This CDR3 is 16 amino acids long. V shed 4 bases and J shed 8 bases, with 20 bases lying between them. CDR3 region: CASSGGTPESAGELFF. CDR3 bases: TGTGCCAGCAGTGGCGGGACCCCAGAGTCAGCGGGGGAGCTGTTTTTT.

The genes are TRBV27 and TRBJ2-1, with 11 bases that match TRBD2. V gave up 5 bases and J gave up 10 bases; unmatched junction bases: 10. The CDR3 is 15 residues long. CDR1 and CDR2 (germline): MNHEY, SMNVEV (reference sequence). CDR3 loop: CASSVVTSGIREQFF. As DNA, the CDR3 is TGTGCCAGCAGTGTGGTGACTAGCGGGATACGCGAGCAGTTCTTC.

The genes are TRBV30 and TRBJ2-5, with 9 bases lining up with TRBD2. The CDR3 has 12 amino acids. Germline V gives CDR1 GTSNPN, CDR2 SVGIG (reference sequence). The V and J ends lost 1 base and 7 bases, in that order; junction bases with no gene match: 1. CDR3 residues: CAWSGAGGTQYF. The DNA for the CDR3 is TGTGCCTGGAGTGGAGCGGGGGGGACCCAGTACTTC.

This clone has only one observation. The rearrangement uses TRBV11-3 and TRBJ2-5, with unresolved D. With 5 bases removed from V and 4 bases from J, the gap between germline ends came to 11 bases. CDR3 length: 13 amino acids. Germline CDR1 SGHNT, CDR2 YENEEA. CDR3 region: CASSPVGSETQYF. The CDR3 DNA reads TGTGCCAGCAGCCCGGTGGGGTCAGAGACCCAGTACTTC.

The V and J genes are TRBV18 and TRBJ1-2, with D perhaps matching TRBD1 (5 bases). The V and J ends lost 3 bases and 4 bases respectively, with 21 bases between them. The CDR3 is 17 amino acids. Germline assignment: CDR1 KGHSH and CDR2 LQKENI. The CDR3 DNA sequence: TGTGCCAGCTCACCCTCCCCGACAGAAGCCTATTTCTATGGCTACACCTTC. Protein: CASSPSPTEAYFYGYTF.

V is TRBV5-6 and J is TRBJ2-7; TRBD1 matches 7 bases. CDR1 is SGHDT and CDR2 is YYEEEE in the germline V gene. J lost 2 bases, V lost 6 bases, and 17 bases had no gene match. The CDR3 length is 17 residues. CDR3 loop: CASNARPTGRSPYEQYF. The CDR3 DNA reads TGTGCCAGCAACGCGCGACCGACAGGGCGTTCCCCCTACGAGCAGTACTTC.

The gene calls are TRBV5-6 and TRBJ1-1, with 10 bases aligning to TRBD1. The CDR3 totals 15 residues. Germline V gene sequence: CDR1 SGHDT, CDR2 YYEEEE. Germline trimming cut 4 bases from V and 6 bases from J; bases unmatched to any gene: 9. Here the CDR3 reads CASSARQGASAEAFF. In nucleotides, the CDR3 is TGTGCCAGCAGCGCCAGACAGGGGGCGTCGGCTGAAGCTTTCTTT.